This entry lists 24 T cell receptor beta chains sequenced from one sample in a study of T cells in Graves' hyperthyroidism and ophthalmopathy. There were TCR beta CDR3 regions amplified from RNA transcripts. The HTBI primer set drove a first-round RT-PCR of the TCR CDR3. One entry per CDR3 protein, called by TCRdb with MiXCR from the multiplex PCR reads. The table lists 550,000 to 800,000 distinct CDR3 sequences, about 18% of them singletons. Material for sequencing was blood. Source of these receptors: a man in his forties or fifties with Graves' hyperthyroidism.

There are a few counts of this clonotype. At one end the junction does not follow the germline gene, possibly because of a read error. The chain employs TRBV20-1 and TRBJ2-7, with D possibly matching TRBD2 (5 bases). The CDR3 spans 15 residues. The germline gives CDR1 DFQATT, CDR2 SNEGSKA (reference sequence). The CDR3 loop is CSARGSSSGSYEQCF. As DNA, the CDR3 is TGCAGTGCTAGAGGCTCTAGCTCAGGCTCCTACGAGCAGTGCTTC.

At least ten counts were recorded for this clonotype. J is TRBJ2-5 and V is TRBV6-1, with 7 positions matching TRBD1. From germline, CDR1 is MNHNS and CDR2 SASEGT. The CDR3 consists of 15 residues. V lost 7 bases to trimming and J lost 2 bases; unmatched junction nucleotides: 10. CDR3 bases: TGTGCCAGCAAGAGGATAATGGACAGGCAAGAGACCCAGTACTTC. This encodes CASKRIMDRQETQYF.

This clonotype was counted many times. This chain links TRBV7-9 with TRBJ2-5; tentatively, D is TRBD1 (6 bases). The germline V gene has CDR1 SEHNR and CDR2 FQNEAQ (reference sequence). With 1 base removed from V and 2 bases from J, the gap between germline ends came to 20 bases. This CDR3 has 18 residues. CDR3 loop: CASSLDTTGDRLQETQYF. DNA for the CDR3: TGTGCCAGCAGCTTAGATACTACAGGTGACAGGCTGCAAGAGACCCAGTACTTC.

CDR3: CASTSGHVGVNQPQHF. The CDR3 DNA is TGTGCCAGCACCTCGGGGCATGTGGGGGTAAACCAGCCCCAGCATTTT. The chain couples TRBV6-1 to TRBJ1-5; D might be TRBD1 (5 bases). Trimming took off 7 bases at V and 7 bases at J, with 23 bases between the two ends. The CDR3 covers 16 residues. Looked up from germline, CDR1 is MNHNS and CDR2 is SASEGT.

This clonotype has more than one count but fewer than ten. The V gene is TRBV20-1, the J gene TRBJ2-7; TRBD2 might be the D (5 bases). V was shortened by 5 bases and J by 0 bases, with 14 bases between the two germline ends. This CDR3 has 14 amino acids. Germline V gives CDR1 DFQATT, CDR2 SNEGSKA (reference sequence). CDR3: CSAGSEGSSYEQYF. As DNA, the CDR3 is TGCAGTGCTGGTAGCGAGGGAAGCTCCTACGAGCAGTACTTC.

The chain employs TRBV29-1 and TRBJ2-1, with 9 bases that match TRBD2. Germline CDR1 reads SQVTM; CDR2 reads ANQGSEA. V dropped 8 bases and J dropped 7; count of bases not matched to a gene: 9. This CDR3 has 13 amino acids. The CDR3 reads CSTYSGSVNEQFF. CDR3 bases: TGCAGCACCTATAGCGGGAGTGTGAATGAGCAGTTCTTC.

This clonotype was seen just once. The J gene is TRBJ2-5, the V gene TRBV27; D is perhaps TRBD1 (6 bases). CDR1 and CDR2 from the germline V gene are MNHEY and SMNVEV (reference sequence). The CDR3 is made up of 14 amino acids. Trimming removed 1 base from V and 3 bases from J, with 9 bases in between. This CDR3 reads CASSLLQGEETQYF. CDR3 sequence (DNA): TGTGCCAGCAGTTTATTACAGGGTGAAGAGACCCAGTACTTC.

Only a few counts were recorded for this clonotype. The V gene is TRBV3-1, the J gene TRBJ1-5; D is possibly TRBD1 (5 bases). Germline lookup yields CDR1 LGHDT and CDR2 YNNKEL (reference sequence). This CDR3 region has 15 residues. V lost 0 bases to trimming and J lost 6 bases, with 12 bases between them. The CDR3 sequence is CASSQDGAGGQPQHF. DNA for the CDR3: TGTGCCAGCAGCCAAGATGGGGCTGGGGGTCAGCCCCAGCATTTT.

There are a few counts of this clonotype. The rearrangement joins TRBV30 to TRBJ1-2; maybe TRBD1 (5 bases). This CDR3 comprises 15 residues. Looked up from germline, CDR1 is GTSNPN and CDR2 is SVGIG (reference sequence). Trimming stripped 4 bases from V and 2 bases from J, with 17 bases between. The DNA for the CDR3 is TGTGCCTGGAAACAGAACCGGGACGGGAACTATGGCTACACCTTC. Protein product: CAWKQNRDGNYGYTF.

Only a few counts were recorded for this clonotype. The chain combines TRBV29-1 with TRBJ2-1; 9 bases line up with TRBD2. The V segment lost 5 bases and the J segment 9 bases; nucleotides outside the gene matches: 11. CDR1 and CDR2 (germline): SQVTM, ANQGSEA. The CDR3 consists of 14 residues. CDR3 protein: CSVHSQREVSEQFF. In DNA form, the CDR3 reads TGCAGCGTTCATTCCCAGCGGGAGGTGAGTGAGCAGTTCTTC.

The table lists this clonotype with a few counts. The V gene is TRBV24-1, the J gene TRBJ2-2, with TRBD2 matching over 13 bases. The length of the CDR3 is 17 residues. The V and J ends lost 3 bases and 7 bases, in that order; junction bases with no gene match: 7. The germline V gene has CDR1 KGHDR and CDR2 SFDVKD. The CDR3 nucleotides read TGTGCCACCAGTGATCCCGGGACTAGCGGGATCATCGGGGAGCTGTTTTTT. Residues: CATSDPGTSGIIGELFF.

This clonotype has ten or more counts. This rearrangement joins TRBV28 to TRBJ2-7; D possibly corresponds to TRBD2 (5 bases). Germline CDR1 is MDHEN and CDR2 is SYDVKM. The V end lost 3 bases, the J end lost 1 base, and 13 bases lay between the germline ends. The CDR3 has 15 residues. CDR3 loop: CASSFPEGTSYEQYF. In DNA form, the CDR3 reads TGTGCCAGCAGTTTCCCTGAGGGCACATCCTACGAGCAGTACTTC.

The sample holds many counts of this clonotype. J is TRBJ2-1 and V is TRBV7-9; weak D call: TRBD2 (6 bases). The V end lost 5 bases, the J end lost 7 bases, and 18 bases lay between the germline ends. The length of the CDR3 is 15 residues. Germline V gives CDR1 SEHNR, CDR2 FQNEAQ (reference sequence). The CDR3 here is CASSPMGGSGNEQFF. The CDR3, as DNA: TGTGCCAGCAGCCCGATGGGAGGCAGTGGAAATGAGCAGTTCTTC.

The V and J genes are TRBV15 and TRBJ2-7; a weak D match, TRBD2 (5 bases). Germline V lookup: CDR1 LNHNV, CDR2 YYDKDF (reference sequence). The V and J ends lost 1 base and 3 bases respectively, with 10 bases between them. This CDR3 comprises 14 residues. CDR3 in amino acids: CATSRAGKYYEQYF. The CDR3, as DNA: TGTGCCACCAGCAGAGCGGGGAAATACTACGAGCAGTACTTC.

Concerning this clonotype itself: The CDR3 ends on some other residue instead of the conserved phenylalanine or tryptophan, so this is likely a read error. The rearrangement joins TRBV7-9 to TRBJ2-1; 10 bases fit TRBD1. Losses at the gene ends were 5 bases for V and 7 bases for J; bases not matched to a gene: 8. CDR3 length equals 15 residues. CDR1 and CDR2 from the germline V gene are SEHNR and FQNEAQ (reference sequence). CDR3 sequence (DNA): TGTGCCAGCAGCCAAGACAGGGGGCAGAGGAATGAGCAGTTCTTA. Translating it yields CASSQDRGQRNEQFL.

The chain carries TRBV7-8 and TRBJ1-2; TRBD1 matches at 7 bases. CDR3 length: 16 amino acids. The germline CDR1 and CDR2 sequences are SGHVS and FQNEAQ. V trimming: 2 bases; J trimming: 5 bases; junction bases outside the gene matches: 11. This CDR3 reads CASSLYTQGYDYGYTF. The CDR3, as DNA: TGTGCCAGCAGCTTATATACACAGGGGTATGATTATGGCTACACCTTC.

In its sample, this clonotype was seen many times. The rearrangement links TRBV28 to TRBJ2-2; TRBD1 or TRBD2 may be the D gene (5 bases each). V lost 5 bases, J lost 1 base, and 23 bases lay in between. Germline CDR1 is MDHEN and CDR2 is SYDVKM. The CDR3 is 19 amino acids. Here the CDR3 DNA reads TGTGCCAGCAGTCCTTGGGACGGCTCGTACACCCAGAACACCGGGGAGCTGTTTTTT. Translating gives CASSPWDGSYTQNTGELFF.

The chain recombines TRBV7-2 with TRBJ2-7, with 9 bases fitting TRBD1. This CDR3 spans 14 amino acids. Germline V gives CDR1 SGHTA, CDR2 FQGNSA. V lost 5 bases and J lost 4; bases outside the gene matches: 6. This chain's CDR3 is CASSLGQGQYEQYF. As DNA, the CDR3 is TGTGCCAGCAGCCTAGGACAGGGGCAGTACGAGCAGTACTTC.

This clonotype came up a few times. A read error may explain this, as a much larger clone is one base away. This is likely a read error, given that the CDR3 carries no conserved phenylalanine or tryptophan at its end. V and J are TRBV19 and TRBJ2-1; D not certain. The CDR3 consists of 14 residues. From germline, CDR1 is LNHDA and CDR2 SQIVND (reference sequence). V was clipped by 1 base and J by 7 bases, with 11 bases between them. CDR3 residues: CASSIVTGLNEQFS. CDR3 bases: TGTGCCAGTAGTATAGTAACCGGGCTGAATGAGCAGTTCTCC.

Comment on this clonotype: Compared with germline, one end of the junction differs, possibly owing to a read error. The rearrangement joins TRBV6-1 to TRBJ2-3; 11 positions agree with TRBD1. The CDR3 consists of 15 residues. CDR1 and CDR2 from the germline V gene are MNHNS and SASEGT. This CDR3 reads CASNRDRGITDTQSF. CDR3 DNA sequence: TGTGCCAGCAACAGGGACAGGGGGATCACAGATACACAGTCTTTT.

CDR3 amino acids: CASGRQGKLFF. The CDR3 DNA is TGTGCCAGCGGAAGACAGGGAAAACTGTTTTTT. V and J are TRBV6-2 or TRBV6-3 and TRBJ1-4, with 7 bases matching TRBD1. CDR3 length equals 11 residues. After removal of 8 bases from V and 10 bases from J, the junction contained 4 bases not matched to a gene. CDR1 is MNHEY, CDR2 SVGEGT, per germline.

This clonotype was seen only a few times. This chain joins TRBV19 and TRBJ2-3; TRBD2 might be the D (6 bases). Trimming pared 2 bases from V and 1 base from J, leaving 13 bases between. The V gene's germline CDR1 is LNHDA and CDR2 SQIVND (reference sequence). CDR3 size: 16 residues. The CDR3 nucleotides are TGTGCCAGTAGTATATGGCCGGGGGTACGCACAGATACGCAGTATTTT. It codes for CASSIWPGVRTDTQYF.

The chain links TRBV7-9 to TRBJ2-1; tentatively, D is TRBD1 or TRBD2 (5 bases each). Germline lookup yields CDR1 SEHNR and CDR2 FQNEAQ (reference sequence). Trimming took 4 bases from V and 4 from J, leaving 14 bases between them. The CDR3 contains 15 residues. The CDR3 here is CASSWGRVAYNEQFF. Written as DNA, the CDR3 is TGTGCCAGCAGCTGGGGGAGAGTAGCATACAATGAGCAGTTCTTC.

This clonotype appeared many times. V and J are TRBV12-3 or TRBV12-4 and TRBJ1-1; D is perhaps TRBD1 (5 bases). The CDR3 sequence is 13 residues long. The V end lost 1 base, the J end lost 6 bases, and 9 bases lay between the germline ends. CDR3 coding DNA: TGTGCCAGCAGTTTAGGGGGCACTCCTGAAGCTTTCTTT. Translated: CASSLGGTPEAFF.